This T cell receptor beta chain stems from a study of shared clonotypes between healthy human individuals. The germline V gene encodes CDR1 MNHNS and CDR2 SASEGT. The V end was cut by 1 base, the J end by 7 bases, with 10 bases between. This CDR3 has 13 residues. The repertoire was sequenced with immunoSEQ multiplex PCR; TCRdb's copy has only in-frame clones and lacks some. Here the sample spans about 180,000 clones, approximately 92% being singletons. Source material: naive CD4+ T cells sorted from blood. Subset defined: CD45RA+ positively selected. The genes are TRBV6-1 and TRBJ1-2; a possible D gene is TRBD1 (6 bases). This receptor was taken from a woman aged 25 to 39 in good health. The CDR3 here is CASSEEGVFGYTF. Written as DNA, the CDR3 is TGTGCCAGCAGTGAAGAGGGGGTTTTTGGCTACACCTTC.